The TCR beta chain described here comes from a study of blood T cell repertoires in COVID-19 (dated by TCRdb to the early 2020s). Regarding the study in general: The collaborator samples originated in the United States, Italy and Spain and spanned the acute and convalescent phases of COVID-19. The repertoires were made available in a free public database intended to serve as a resource for research on the immune response to SARS-CoV-2. A de-identified subject ID, COVID-19 status, age in years and sex were almost always included in the sample metadata. HLA class I and class II types, where available, came from metadata supplied by the sample provider rather than from assay-based typing. The samples were drawn from two sources: the first 160 participants of the ongoing ImmuneRACE study, and about 1,300 subjects contributed by 6 global collaborators. Subjects who had been exposed to COVID-19, were actively infected with it, or had recovered from it provided the deeply sampled blood TCRbeta repertoires that made up the dataset. The material from the prospective study consisted of cDNA or gDNA derived from T cells, B-cell-depleted T cells, or PBMCs. Broad study findings and their caveats: The amount of clinical and demographic metadata varied by source and participant and was provided uncurated.

Remarks on this clone: Its antigen is unknown. No base-level quality is on record; no much larger clone is a single base apart.

Trimming takes 2 bases from V and 6 bases from J, and the germline ends sit 14 bases apart. The germline V gene yields KGHSH for CDR1 and LQKENI for CDR2. The CDR3 spans 14 residues, from the cysteine through the phenylalanine. Of the read, only the CDR3 DNA is kept; its 42 bases are in frame from base 1. Whole blood was collected in K2EDTA tubes by collaborating institutions according to the institutions' own protocols. For TCRbeta analysis, collaborators shipped samples in one of three forms: frozen whole blood, isolated PBMCs, or DNA extracted from either of those sample types. The immunoSEQ Assay, a bias-controlled multiplex PCR, was used to amplify TCRbeta CDR3 regions from genomic DNA. The authors' pipeline ran thus. Within the assay, amplification of reference gene primers was used to estimate how many nucleated cells each sample contained. Sequence reads were collapsed and filtered to measure the absolute abundance of every unique TCRbeta CDR3 rearrangement. For each sample, productive Simpson clonality was calculated by taking the square root of Simpson's diversity index across productive rearrangements. The immuneACCESS repertoire file appears here via TCRdb, limited to in-frame rearrangements. These files lack a portion of the clones; in checked studies, under half of the deficit traces to unresolved V genes, and the cause of the others is not known. That table supplies the V and J calls and clone size; D and trimming were determined from the DNA. Within this sample are about 210,000 clones, with 80% to 90% of them counted one time only. The ten largest clones represent about 2.5% of the sample.

The sequenced sample consisted of peripheral blood. The chain links TRBV18 with TRBJ2-7; TRBD2 could be the D gene, as 6 bases match. This clonotype originated in a woman aged 40 to 50 with active or convalescent COVID-19. Read as DNA, the sequence is TGTGCCAGCTCACCAACGTGGGGGGATTTCGAGCAGTACTTC. Its protein product is CASSPTWGDFEQYF.